What follows is one T cell receptor (beta chain) and its context. Antigen unknown. This sample is part of a study of T cell responses to AZD1222 COVID-19 vaccine. At the level of the study: Pooling of second doses given at about 4 or about 12 weeks was done. Overall study findings and caveats: No day 14 peak samples; only post-peak repertoires were characterized. Nearly half of spike-specific TCRs reportedly target variant regions that are unmutated in the B.1.351 and B.1.1.7 variants.

Germline V CDR1 and CDR2: LNHDA, SQIVND (reference sequence). CDR3 length equals 13 residues. With V trimmed by 10 bases and J by 4 bases, 7 bases remained unmatched. Repertoires were generated with immunoSEQ multiplex PCR, while TCRdb's copy carries only in-frame clones and drops some. Seen here are roughly 180,000 clones, about 91% observed once, and the top ten hold more than 0.4%. The genes are TRBV19 and TRBJ2-1, with 7 bases aligning to TRBD1. The source was peripheral blood, collected on day 0 of AZD1222 vaccination. This sequence was found in an adult in good health. In nucleotides, the CDR3 is TGTGCCACCCGCACACAGGGGTACAATGAGCAGTTCTTC. This gives the protein CATRTQGYNEQFF.